The table lists the clone carrying this T cell receptor (beta chain) with a count of one. As processed by the authors: For nucleated cells, counts were estimated from reference gene primer amplification. TCRdb keeps only in-frame clones here, not all; method: immunoSEQ multiplex PCR. The V and J calls and the clone size are those of that table, but D and trimming were determined from the DNA. The sample has around 140,000 clones, around 89% seen once; the top ten hold roughly 4%. Germline CDR1 reads KGHSH; CDR2 reads LQKENI. After removal of 2 bases from V and 7 bases from J, the junction contained 8 bases not matched to a gene. The CDR3 is 14 residues long. The sample belongs to a study of blood T cell repertoires in COVID-19. About the study: Some COVID-19 samples were acute and others convalescent; all came from the United States, Italy and Spain. PBMCs, B-cell-depleted T cells, or T cells were the source of the cDNA or gDNA that made up the material.

Seattle participants joined during active infection and were tracked over time. The material sequenced was peripheral blood. The chain links TRBV18 to TRBJ2-7; 7 bases line up with TRBD2. The TCR was taken from a man between 60 and 75 years old with COVID-19, enrolled during active disease. The CDR3, as DNA: TGTGCCAGCTCACCAACCTCGAGGGGAGGGGAGCAGTACTTC. Its protein is CASSPTSRGGEQYF.